The clone carrying this TCR beta chain was seen many times. Its target is not known. This entry is derived from a study of T-cell reconstitution after alpha-beta-depleted transplantation in children. Findings and limits, study-wide: T-cell counts and diversity at one year post-transplant came mainly from newly produced T cells.

Unique molecular identifiers were incorporated into the prepared TCRbeta library. Each CDR3 protein is one row after TCRdb ran MiXCR on the PCR reads. The repertoire holds 480,000 or so distinct CDR3 sequences, with 10% as singletons. The CDR3 is 16 amino acids. Germline CDR1 reads MNHEY; CDR2 reads SVGAGI. V lost 3 bases and J 0 bases, leaving 12 bases between the germline ends. This rearrangement joins TRBV6-5 to TRBJ2-1; D gene uncertain. The receptor comes from a child younger than 10 with inherited bone marrow failure, due to receive a stem cell transplant. Source: PBMCs, taken before TCRalphabeta/CD19-depleted stem cell transplant. DNA for the CDR3: TGTGCCAGCAGTTATTTCCTGGCCAACTCCTACAATGAGCAGTTCTTC. It yields the protein CASSYFLANSYNEQFF.